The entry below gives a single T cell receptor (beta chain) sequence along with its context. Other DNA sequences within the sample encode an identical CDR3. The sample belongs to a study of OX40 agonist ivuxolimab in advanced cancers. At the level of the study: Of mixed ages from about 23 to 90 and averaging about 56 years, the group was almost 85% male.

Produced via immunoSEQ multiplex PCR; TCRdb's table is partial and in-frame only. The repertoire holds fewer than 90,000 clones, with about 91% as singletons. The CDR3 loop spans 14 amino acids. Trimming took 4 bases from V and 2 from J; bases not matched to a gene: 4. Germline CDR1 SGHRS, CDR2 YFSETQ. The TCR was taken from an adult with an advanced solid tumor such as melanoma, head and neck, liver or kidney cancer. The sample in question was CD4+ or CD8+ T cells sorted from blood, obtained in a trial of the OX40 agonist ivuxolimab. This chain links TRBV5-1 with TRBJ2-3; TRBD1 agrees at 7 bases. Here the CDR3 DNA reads TGCGCCAGCAGCCTGGGACAGCACACAGATACGCAGTATTTT. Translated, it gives CASSLGQHTDTQYF.